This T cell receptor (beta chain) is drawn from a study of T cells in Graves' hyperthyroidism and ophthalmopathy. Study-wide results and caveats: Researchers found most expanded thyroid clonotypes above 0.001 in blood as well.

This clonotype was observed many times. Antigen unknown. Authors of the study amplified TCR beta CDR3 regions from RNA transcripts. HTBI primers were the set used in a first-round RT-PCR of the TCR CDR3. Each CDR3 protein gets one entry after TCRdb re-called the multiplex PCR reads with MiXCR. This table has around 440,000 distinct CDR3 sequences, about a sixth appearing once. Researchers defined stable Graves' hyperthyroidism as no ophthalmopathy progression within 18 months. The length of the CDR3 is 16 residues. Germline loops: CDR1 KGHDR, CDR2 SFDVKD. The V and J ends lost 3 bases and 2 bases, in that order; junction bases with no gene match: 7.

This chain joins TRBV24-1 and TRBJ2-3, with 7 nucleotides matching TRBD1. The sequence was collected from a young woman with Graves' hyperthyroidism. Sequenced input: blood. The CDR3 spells CATSDPGTATTDTQYF. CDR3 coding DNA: TGTGCCACCAGTGATCCAGGGACAGCTACCACAGATACGCAGTATTTT.